These 20 T cell receptor beta chains were all obtained from the same sample, sequenced in a study of tumor-infiltrating lymphocytes in primary liver carcinoma. Between about 18 and 33 mg of unsorted bulk tissue served as the source from which RNA and DNA were co-extracted. Priming with a constant-region primer yielded TCR beta cDNA from about 540 ng total RNA. Amplification in three nested multiplex PCR rounds with slightly modified ARM-PCR gave rise to TCR beta libraries. PCR rounds one and two used TRBV1-TRBV30 forward primers with a C-beta reverse primer for roughly 10 cycles each. MiXCR, run by TCRdb on the multiplex PCR reads, gives a single entry per CDR3 protein. This table holds about 21,000 distinct CDR3 sequences, over 75% found once. Material for sequencing was liver tumor tissue from sampling region 1. As for subset: tumor region T1, superior pole. These receptors were taken from a woman in her twenties or thirties with primary liver carcinoma and hepatitis B virus infection.

This clonotype came up many times. CDR3 residues: CASCLSMGISYEQYF. CDR3 DNA sequence: TGTGCCAGCTGCCTATCTATGGGAATATCCTACGAGCAGTACTTC. The gene calls are TRBV11-2 and TRBJ2-7; D ambiguous. Trimming pared 8 bases from V and 1 base from J, leaving 18 bases between. The CDR3 extends over 15 amino acids. Germline lookup yields CDR1 SGHAT and CDR2 FQNNGV.

Of note for this clonotype: One end of the junction varies from germline; a read error may be responsible. The genes are TRBV6-2 or TRBV6-3 and TRBJ1-5; 8 bases align to TRBD1. Germline CDR1 and CDR2: MNHEY and SVGEGT. The length of the CDR3 is 15 residues. The CDR3 coding sequence is TGTGCCAGCAGTAAAGTGCCAGGGGGCGCTCAGCCCAAGCATTTT. Translation: CASSKVPGGAQPKHF.

Many counts were recorded for this clonotype. This may arise from a read error, as a much more abundant clone is one base away. The chain is built from TRBV7-8 and TRBJ2-3; D is perhaps TRBD2 (5 bases). Per the germline V gene, CDR1 is SGHVS and CDR2 is FQNEAQ. The CDR3 totals 17 residues. V lost 1 base, J lost 0 bases, and 14 bases lay in between. CDR3 region: CASSLEEARGSTDTQYF. The CDR3, as DNA: TGTGCCAGCAGCTTAGAAGAGGCTAGAGGGAGCACAGATACGCAGTATTTT.

Note on this clonotype: One end of the junction varies from germline; a read error may be responsible. The V gene is TRBV11-3, the J gene TRBJ2-1; 14 bases agree with TRBD2. The CDR3 length is 15 residues. Germline CDR1 reads SGHNT; CDR2 reads YENEEA. DNA of the CDR3: TGTGCGAGCAGCCGACTAGCGGGGGGGGGGTATGGGCTGTCCTTC. This sequence encodes CASSRLAGGGYGLSF.

Concerning this clonotype: Since no conserved phenylalanine or tryptophan closes the CDR3, a read error is the likely cause. The DNA is left out, because the CDR3 cannot be placed on it with certainty; the CDR3 is given as TCRdb lists it. This chain links TRBV25-1 with TRBJ2-2; TRBD1, as called in the table, went unchecked against the DNA. Looked up from germline, CDR1 is MGHDK and CDR2 is SYGVNS. The CDR3 comprises 16 residues, both ends counted. CDR3 sequence: CALHGASSPYTGEMLS.

In regard to this clonotype: A junction end diverges from the germline sequence, so it may reflect a read error. V usage is TRBV12-3 or TRBV12-4 and J usage is TRBJ2-4; D might be TRBD2 (6 bases). The CDR3 consists of 17 residues. The CDR3 protein is CASLIPGRGLVKNIPYF. The CDR3 DNA is TGTGCCAGCTTGATCCCCGGGCGGGGCCTAGTCAAAAACATTCCGTACTTC.

Only one count was recorded for this clonotype. This chain joins TRBV5-4 and TRBJ1-2; the match to TRBD1 covers 8 bases. The CDR3 sequence is 14 residues long. The germline gives CDR1 SGHNT, CDR2 YYREEE (reference sequence). Trimming took 4 bases from V and 7 from J; bases not matched to a gene: 9. The CDR3 loop is CASSRTGLMGGYTF. CDR3 bases: TGTGCCAGCAGCCGGACAGGGCTTATGGGTGGCTACACCTTC.

This clonotype was seen a handful of times. This chain joins TRBV10-2 and TRBJ2-1; D is perhaps TRBD2 (5 bases). From germline, CDR1 is WSHSY and CDR2 SAAADI. The CDR3 is made up of 16 amino acids. V was pared by 10 bases and J by 7 bases, with 26 bases between. CDR3 in amino acids: CAIQTIRLERGNEQFF. CDR3 DNA: TGCGCCATCCAAACAATCCGCCTAGAACGAGGGAATGAGCAGTTCTTC.

In this sample, this clonotype turned up many times. The chain is built from TRBV28 and TRBJ2-3; D unresolved. Germline values: CDR1 MDHEN, CDR2 SYDVKM. Trimming stripped 3 bases from V and 5 bases from J, with 6 bases between. The length of the CDR3 is 12 residues. In nucleotides, the CDR3 is TGTGCCAGCAGTTTGAGTCGAGATACGCAGTATTTT. Its translation: CASSLSRDTQYF.

Of note for this clonotype: Its ends do not fully match the called genes, so a read error is possible. This rearrangement joins TRBV11-2 to TRBJ2-3; 12 positions agree with TRBD2. Germline values: CDR1 SGHAT, CDR2 FQNNGV. This CDR3 contains 16 residues. This chain's CDR3 is CVSSAGLAGILDTQYF. The DNA of the CDR3 is TGTGTCAGCAGCGCGGGACTAGCGGGTATTCTTGATACGCAATATTTT.

This clonotype appeared once. The missing conserved phenylalanine or tryptophan at the end of this CDR3 makes a read error likely. The chain links TRBV5-1 to TRBJ2-5; D unclear. CDR1 SGHRS and CDR2 YFSETQ come from the germline V gene. V gave up 2 bases and J gave up 2 bases, with 10 bases separating them. The CDR3 sequence is 14 residues long. This chain's CDR3 is CASSFQRTQETQYS. For the CDR3, the DNA is TGCGCCAGCAGCTTTCAGAGAACTCAAGAGACCCAGTACTCC.

This clonotype appeared once. One end of the junction varies from germline; a read error may be responsible. CDR3 amino acids: CARSVGGKLPSTEAFF. The CDR3 region has the DNA TGTGCCCGGAGTGTAGGTGGCAAGCTTCCGAGCACTGAAGCTTTCTTT. The chain combines TRBV30 with TRBJ1-1; D remains ambiguous. In germline, CDR1 is GTSNPN, CDR2 SVGIG (reference sequence). The CDR3 is 16 amino acids. The entire variable domain, with the rest obtained from reference TRBV30 and TRBJ1-1, is as follows: SQTIHQWPATLVQPVGSPLSLECTVEGTSNPNLYWYRQAAGRGLQLLFYSVGIGQISSEVPQNLSASRPQDRQFILSSKKLLLSDSGFYLCARSVGGKLPSTEAFFGQGTRLTVV.

As regards this clonotype: Its ends do not fully match the called genes, so a read error is possible. The J gene is TRBJ2-3, the V gene TRBV6-6; a possible D gene is TRBD2 (6 bases). Germline lookup yields CDR1 MNHNY and CDR2 SVGAGI (reference sequence). This CDR3 region has 17 residues. The CDR3 region is CVSNSTLDRGGQIGQYF. As DNA, the CDR3 is TGTGTCAGCAATTCCACCTTAGACCGGGGAGGCCAGATAGGCCAGTATTTT.

This clonotype has at least ten counts. The chain combines TRBV29-1 with TRBJ2-1; 11 nucleotides align to TRBD1. The CDR3 sequence is 14 residues long. The ends lost 7 bases at V and 10 bases at J; junction bases unmatched: 12. Germline lookup yields CDR1 SQVTM and CDR2 ANQGSEA. The CDR3 reads CSELPGQGVDEQFF. CDR3 coding DNA: TGCAGCGAATTGCCGGGACAGGGGGTGGACGAGCAGTTCTTC.

A single count supports this clonotype. At one end, the junction sequence differs from germline, possibly due to a read error. The gene calls are TRBV5-1 and TRBJ2-1; D ambiguous. Germline loops: CDR1 SGHRS, CDR2 YFSETQ. The CDR3 covers 16 residues. Written as DNA, the CDR3 is TGTGCCAGCATCCCGTCCCCAGGCTATTCCTACAATGAGCAGTTCTTC. Residues: CASIPSPGYSYNEQFF. Full variable domain (outside the CDR3, taken from reference TRBV5-1 and TRBJ2-1): KAGVTQTPRYLIKTRGQQVTLSCSPISGHRSVSWYQQTPGQGLQFLFEYFSETQRNKGNFPGRFSGRQFSNSRSEMNVSTLELGDSALYLCASIPSPGYSYNEQFFGPGTRLTVL.

About this clonotype: Mismatch with germline at one junction end may stem from a read error. This chain uses TRBV7-8 with TRBJ2-7; possibly TRBD1 or TRBD2 for D (5 bases each). CDR3 length equals 16 residues. The germline CDR1 and CDR2 sequences are SGHVS and FQNEAQ. The DNA for the CDR3 is TGTGCCATCAGCGCCCCACGGGGCCTCGCCCTCTACGAGCAGTACTTC. Encoded protein: CAISAPRGLALYEQYF.

In regard to this clonotype: A much larger clone differs by one base, so this may be a read error. Likely a read error: the CDR3 ends without its conserved phenylalanine or tryptophan. This chain joins TRBV20-1 and TRBJ2-7; the D gene is possibly TRBD2 (5 bases). The V and J ends lost 6 bases and 6 bases respectively, with 12 bases between them. This CDR3 contains 11 residues. Germline V lookup: CDR1 DFQATT, CDR2 SNEGSKA (reference sequence). CDR3 residues: CSASGRREQYS. The CDR3 DNA reads TGCAGTGCCAGCGGTCGGCGCGAGCAGTACTCC.

Turning to this clonotype: No conserved phenylalanine or tryptophan is present at the end of the CDR3, so a read error is the likely explanation. The rearrangement uses TRBV6-5 and TRBJ1-1, with D unresolved. The CDR3 extends over 16 amino acids. The V gene's germline CDR1 is MNHEY and CDR2 SVGAGI. This CDR3 reads CVSSPGDGIRNTEAFL. The CDR3 nucleotides read TGTGTCAGCAGCCCAGGAGACGGTATCAGGAACACTGAAGCTTTCTTA.

A remark on this clonotype: Because it lacks the conserved phenylalanine or tryptophan at the end, this CDR3 is likely a read error. This rearrangement joins TRBV10-3 to TRBJ2-1; D is undetermined. The CDR3 is made up of 13 amino acids. Germline V gene data show CDR1 as ENHRY and CDR2 as SYGVKD. The CDR3: CAISRSRNNEQFS. In nucleotides, the CDR3 is TGTGCAATCAGCAGGAGTAGAAACAATGAGCAGTTCTCC.

Notes on this clonotype: The junction does not match germline at one end; this may be a read error. This chain connects TRBV6-5 to TRBJ2-3; 8 nucleotides match TRBD2. The CDR3 length is 14 residues. Germline lookup yields CDR1 MNHEY and CDR2 SVGAGI. The CDR3 here is CANNEAGARDTRYF. Written as DNA, the CDR3 is TGTGCCAACAATGAAGCGGGAGCTCGAGATACGCGGTATTTT.